These 25 T cell receptor beta chains share one sample of origin, sequenced in a study of PD-1 blockade in classical Hodgkin lymphoma. There was relapse after autologous stem cell transplantation in every patient, and there was variation in brentuximab vedotin exposure. The method was immunoSEQ multiplex PCR; TCRdb's version includes in-frame clones alone and lacks a portion of them. The profile covers approximately 17,000 clones, with 82% appearing a single time and 25% to 30% taken by the ten largest. The sequencing here drew on peripheral blood mononuclear cells (PBMCs), taken before the second cycle of nivolumab. These receptors all come from a human donor with classical Hodgkin lymphoma.

In DNA form, the CDR3 reads TGCAGCGTCCCCCTTTCGACAGGAGGCACTGAAGCTTTCTTT. Residues: CSVPLSTGGTEAFF. The gene calls are TRBV29-1 and TRBJ1-1; a weak D match, TRBD1 (6 bases). With 6 bases removed from V and 4 bases from J, the gap between germline ends came to 18 bases. The germline V gene encodes CDR1 SQVTM and CDR2 ANQGSEA. CDR3 length: 14 amino acids.

The chain recombines TRBV7-3 with TRBJ2-1; 13 nucleotides align to TRBD2. V lost 4 bases to trimming and J lost 3 bases; unmatched junction nucleotides: 6. CDR1 is SGHTA, CDR2 FQGTGA, per germline. The length of the CDR3 is 17 residues. The CDR3 coding sequence is TGTGCCAGCAGCTCCGCACTAGCGGGGGGGCACTACAATGAGCAGTTCTTC. Translating gives CASSSALAGGHYNEQFF.

J is TRBJ2-7 and V is TRBV2; D perhaps matches TRBD2 (5 bases). Germline assignment: CDR1 SNHLY and CDR2 FYNNEI. Between the trimmed V and J ends, which lost 5 bases and 0 bases, there was a span of 20 bases. The length of the CDR3 is 17 residues. DNA for the CDR3: TGTGCCAGCAGTATTGGTCGGGGAAAGGGTCGCTCCTACGAGCAGTACTTC. Amino acid sequence: CASSIGRGKGRSYEQYF.

This clone came up once. This chain links TRBV7-9 with TRBJ1-4; D may be TRBD1 (5 bases). CDR1 is SEHNR, CDR2 FQNEAQ, per germline (reference sequence). The CDR3 has 15 amino acids. Trimming shortened V by 5 bases and J by 6 bases, and 16 bases separated the two germline ends. CDR3 amino acids: CASSALGGWDEKLFF. CDR3 DNA: TGTGCCAGCAGCGCCCTCGGGGGTTGGGATGAAAAACTGTTTTTT. Full variable domain (rest looked up from reference TRBV7-9 and TRBJ1-4): DTGVSQNPRHKITKRGQNVTFRCDPISEHNRLYWYRQTLGQGPEFLTYFQNEAQLEKSRLLSDRFSAERPKGSFSTLEIQRTEQGDSAMYLCASSALGGWDEKLFFGSGTQLSVL.

The rearrangement links TRBV9 to TRBJ1-1; possible D gene TRBD1, 5 bases. Germline V gene lookup returns CDR1 SGDLS and CDR2 YYNGEE. The CDR3 loop spans 12 amino acids. V lost 2 bases and J lost 3, with 5 bases in between. The CDR3 protein is CASSVGDTEAFF. As DNA, the CDR3 is TGTGCCAGCAGCGTGGGGGACACTGAAGCTTTCTTT.

The chain links TRBV7-3 to TRBJ2-7, with a tentative D call TRBD1 (5 bases). CDR3 length: 13 residues. The V and J ends lost 6 bases and 3 bases respectively, with 12 bases between them. Looked up from germline, CDR1 is SGHTA and CDR2 is FQGTGA. The CDR3 DNA reads TGTGCCAGCAGTTTTACCCAGGGCTACGAGCAGTACTTC. Translating it yields CASSFTQGYEQYF.

This clone was counted a few times. The V and J genes are TRBV6-4 and TRBJ1-6; no reliable D call. This CDR3 is built from 14 residues. V lost 6 bases, J lost 6 bases, and 12 bases lay in between. Germline CDR1 and CDR2: MRHNA and SNTAGT. The CDR3 DNA is TGTGCCAGCAGACCTGGACGATCTAATTCACCCCTCCACTTT. Its protein is CASRPGRSNSPLHF.

The V gene is TRBV7-2, the J gene TRBJ2-7, with 8 bases fitting TRBD1. Germline CDR1 reads SGHTA; CDR2 reads FQGNSA. The V segment lost 0 bases and the J segment 0 bases; nucleotides outside the gene matches: 7. This CDR3 region has 17 residues. CDR3 loop: CASSLASGGTYSYEQYF. The CDR3 region has the DNA TGTGCCAGCAGCTTAGCCTCAGGGGGCACTTACTCCTACGAGCAGTACTTC.

The rearrangement joins TRBV11-2 to TRBJ2-5; no reliable D call. This CDR3 region has 12 residues. With 5 bases removed from V and 5 bases from J, the gap between germline ends came to 9 bases. Germline V gene data show CDR1 as SGHAT and CDR2 as FQNNGV. CDR3 sequence reads: CASSLTSETQYF. The CDR3 DNA is TGTGCCAGCAGCCTAACCTCGGAGACCCAGTACTTC.

J is TRBJ1-2 and V is TRBV7-2; weak D call: TRBD1 (6 bases). Looked up from germline, CDR1 is SGHTA and CDR2 is FQGNSA. Trimming took off 7 bases at V and 7 bases at J, with 19 bases between the two ends. This CDR3 contains 14 residues. CDR3 in amino acids: CASTPDPGAVGYTF. Written as DNA, the CDR3 is TGTGCCAGCACCCCAGACCCGGGGGCGGTTGGCTACACCTTC.

V and J are TRBV6-4 and TRBJ2-3; 7 nucleotides line up with TRBD2. The V gene's germline CDR1 is MRHNA and CDR2 SNTAGT. V shed 6 bases, J shed 0 bases, and the junction held 3 bases outside the gene matches. This CDR3 comprises 14 residues. CDR3 sequence reads: CASSGGSSTDTQYF. The DNA of the CDR3 is TGTGCCAGCAGCGGGGGGTCTAGCACAGATACGCAGTATTTT.

This chain links TRBV15 with TRBJ1-5; D call uncertain. The V end lost 0 bases, the J end lost 4 bases, and 10 bases lay between the germline ends. This CDR3 has 15 amino acids. Germline V gene sequence: CDR1 LNHNV, CDR2 YYDKDF (reference sequence). The CDR3 DNA reads as TGTGCCACCAGCAGAGATAGGAGTTTAAATCAGCCCCAGCATTTT. Amino acids: CATSRDRSLNQPQHF.

This chain's CDR3 is CASSDSSGGRDTQYF. The CDR3 DNA sequence: TGTGCCAGCAGTGACTCAAGCGGGGGACGTGATACGCAGTATTTT. The chain carries TRBV6-4 and TRBJ2-3; 8 bases are shared with TRBD2. With 0 bases clipped from V and 6 bases from J, the junction kept 5 bases outside the gene matches. The CDR3 length is 15 residues. Germline V CDR1 and CDR2: MRHNA, SNTAGT.

This chain connects TRBV5-7 to TRBJ1-1; perhaps TRBD1 as D (5 bases). TRBV5-7 is an ORF for which the function is uncertain. The CDR3 is made up of 17 amino acids. V was cut by 0 bases and J by 0 bases, with 15 bases left in between. CDR3 sequence (DNA): TGTGCCAGCAGCTTGGTCCAGGGCTGGATTATGAACACTGAAGCTTTCTTT. This gives the protein CASSLVQGWIMNTEAFF.

This clone was seen a handful of times. The chain carries TRBV20-1 and TRBJ2-7; no firm D call. The CDR3 consists of 11 residues. CDR1 and CDR2 (germline): DFQATT, SNEGSKA (reference sequence). The V gene lost 3 bases and the J gene lost 4 bases, with 7 bases spanning the gap. The CDR3 protein is CSASASYEQYF. The CDR3 bases are TGCAGTGCTAGCGCCAGTTACGAGCAGTACTTC.

The table lists this clone with a count of one. The rearrangement links TRBV9 to TRBJ2-3, with D possibly TRBD2 on 7 matching bases. The CDR3 totals 15 residues. CDR1 SGDLS and CDR2 YYNGEE come from the germline V gene. V was shortened by 0 bases and J by 2 bases, with 10 bases between the two germline ends. The chain's CDR3 is CASSVAGGHTDTQYF. CDR3 in DNA: TGTGCCAGCAGCGTAGCGGGGGGACACACAGATACGCAGTATTTT. Full variable domain (remainder filled in from reference TRBV9 and TRBJ2-3): DSGVTQTPKHLITATGQRVTLRCSPRSGDLSVYWYQQSLDQGLQFLIQYYNGEERAKGNILERFSAQQFPDLHSELNLSSLELGDSALYFCASSVAGGHTDTQYFGPGTRLTVL.

The chain uses TRBV9 and TRBJ2-2, with 9 positions matching TRBD2. Trimming at V came to 6 bases and at J to 3 bases, leaving 3 bases not matched to a gene. This CDR3 is 14 amino acids long. In germline, CDR1 is SGDLS, CDR2 YYNGEE. The CDR3 reads CASKRGGDTGELFF. The CDR3 DNA reads as TGTGCCAGCAAACGCGGGGGGGACACCGGGGAGCTGTTTTTT.

V is TRBV9 and J is TRBJ2-7; 8 bases line up with TRBD1. This CDR3 has 14 amino acids. V lost 3 bases to trimming and J lost 7 bases; unmatched junction nucleotides: 9. In germline, CDR1 is SGDLS, CDR2 YYNGEE. Here the CDR3 reads CASSARGLPGEQYF. The CDR3, as DNA: TGTGCCAGCAGCGCCAGGGGGCTCCCGGGGGAGCAGTACTTC.

The chain recombines TRBV12-5 with TRBJ1-1; TRBD1 might be the D (6 bases). The germline V gene encodes CDR1 LGHNT and CDR2 FRNRAP. The CDR3 has 17 residues. The V gene lost 2 bases and the J gene lost 5 bases, with 21 bases spanning the gap. CDR3 in DNA: TGTGCTAGTGGTTTGAGTCTTTCGGGGGCGGCGGGGACTGAAGCTTTCTTT. It specifies CASGLSLSGAAGTEAFF.

The chain's CDR3 is CASSQLRGLTDTQYF. In DNA, the CDR3 is TGTGCCAGCAGCCAACTCAGGGGGCTCACAGATACGCAGTATTTT. J is TRBJ2-3 and V is TRBV5-8; 8 bases are shared with TRBD1. The germline CDR1 and CDR2 sequences are SGHTS and YDEGEE. The CDR3 has 15 residues. Losses at the gene ends were 4 bases for V and 2 bases for J; bases not matched to a gene: 6. Full variable domain (rest looked up from reference TRBV5-8 and TRBJ2-3): EAGVTQSPTHLIKTRGQQATLRCSPISGHTSVYWYQQALGLGLQFLLWYDEGEERNRGNFPPRFSGRQFPNYSSELNVNALELEDSALYLCASSQLRGLTDTQYFGPGTRLTVL.

CDR3 residues: CASSRQGPPVRYEQYF. CDR3 DNA sequence: TGTGCCAGCAGTCGACAGGGCCCTCCCGTCCGGTACGAGCAGTACTTC. The genes are TRBV2 and TRBJ2-7; TRBD1 matches 7 bases. V lost 5 bases to trimming and J lost 4 bases; unmatched junction nucleotides: 14. The CDR3 spans 16 residues. CDR1 and CDR2 (germline): SNHLY, FYNNEI.

The chain couples TRBV9 to TRBJ2-3, with 9 bases identical to TRBD2. J lost 5 bases, V lost 4 bases, and 11 bases had no gene match. The CDR3 length is 16 residues. CDR1 is SGDLS, CDR2 YYNGEE, per germline. Here the CDR3 DNA reads TGTGCCAGCAGCTCCAGTAGCGGGAGCGGGGGAGATACGCAGTATTTT. Amino acids: CASSSSSGSGGDTQYF.

The genes are TRBV30 and TRBJ1-2; D gene uncertain. Per the germline V gene, CDR1 is GTSNPN and CDR2 is SVGIG (reference sequence). Deletions cut 1 base from V and 2 bases from J, with 14 bases between. There are 15 residues in the CDR3. The CDR3 spells CAWSALAPPNYGYTF. In DNA form, the CDR3 reads TGTGCCTGGAGTGCCCTCGCGCCCCCAAACTATGGCTACACCTTC. The variable domain in full, completed from reference TRBV30 and TRBJ1-2, reads SQTIHQWPATLVQPVGSPLSLECTVEGTSNPNLYWYRQAAGRGLQLLFYSVGIGQISSEVPQNLSASRPQDRQFILSSKKLLLSDSGFYLCAWSALAPPNYGYTFGSGTRLTVV.

This rearrangement joins TRBV19 to TRBJ2-5; D gene uncertain. CDR1 and CDR2 (germline): LNHDA, SQIVND (reference sequence). The CDR3 consists of 13 residues. Trimming removed 4 bases from V and 4 bases from J, with 10 bases in between. CDR3 protein: CASSRRASETQYF. CDR3 DNA: TGTGCCAGTAGTAGAAGGGCGTCAGAGACCCAGTACTTC.

The J gene is TRBJ1-1, the V gene TRBV2, with 11 bases that match TRBD1. Germline values: CDR1 SNHLY, CDR2 FYNNEI. The junction had 0 bases not matched to a gene; V was cut back by 6 bases and J by 3 bases. CDR3 size: 13 residues. CDR3 bases: TGTGCCAGCAGGGGACAGGGGGACACTGAAGCTTTCTTT. Protein product: CASRGQGDTEAFF.